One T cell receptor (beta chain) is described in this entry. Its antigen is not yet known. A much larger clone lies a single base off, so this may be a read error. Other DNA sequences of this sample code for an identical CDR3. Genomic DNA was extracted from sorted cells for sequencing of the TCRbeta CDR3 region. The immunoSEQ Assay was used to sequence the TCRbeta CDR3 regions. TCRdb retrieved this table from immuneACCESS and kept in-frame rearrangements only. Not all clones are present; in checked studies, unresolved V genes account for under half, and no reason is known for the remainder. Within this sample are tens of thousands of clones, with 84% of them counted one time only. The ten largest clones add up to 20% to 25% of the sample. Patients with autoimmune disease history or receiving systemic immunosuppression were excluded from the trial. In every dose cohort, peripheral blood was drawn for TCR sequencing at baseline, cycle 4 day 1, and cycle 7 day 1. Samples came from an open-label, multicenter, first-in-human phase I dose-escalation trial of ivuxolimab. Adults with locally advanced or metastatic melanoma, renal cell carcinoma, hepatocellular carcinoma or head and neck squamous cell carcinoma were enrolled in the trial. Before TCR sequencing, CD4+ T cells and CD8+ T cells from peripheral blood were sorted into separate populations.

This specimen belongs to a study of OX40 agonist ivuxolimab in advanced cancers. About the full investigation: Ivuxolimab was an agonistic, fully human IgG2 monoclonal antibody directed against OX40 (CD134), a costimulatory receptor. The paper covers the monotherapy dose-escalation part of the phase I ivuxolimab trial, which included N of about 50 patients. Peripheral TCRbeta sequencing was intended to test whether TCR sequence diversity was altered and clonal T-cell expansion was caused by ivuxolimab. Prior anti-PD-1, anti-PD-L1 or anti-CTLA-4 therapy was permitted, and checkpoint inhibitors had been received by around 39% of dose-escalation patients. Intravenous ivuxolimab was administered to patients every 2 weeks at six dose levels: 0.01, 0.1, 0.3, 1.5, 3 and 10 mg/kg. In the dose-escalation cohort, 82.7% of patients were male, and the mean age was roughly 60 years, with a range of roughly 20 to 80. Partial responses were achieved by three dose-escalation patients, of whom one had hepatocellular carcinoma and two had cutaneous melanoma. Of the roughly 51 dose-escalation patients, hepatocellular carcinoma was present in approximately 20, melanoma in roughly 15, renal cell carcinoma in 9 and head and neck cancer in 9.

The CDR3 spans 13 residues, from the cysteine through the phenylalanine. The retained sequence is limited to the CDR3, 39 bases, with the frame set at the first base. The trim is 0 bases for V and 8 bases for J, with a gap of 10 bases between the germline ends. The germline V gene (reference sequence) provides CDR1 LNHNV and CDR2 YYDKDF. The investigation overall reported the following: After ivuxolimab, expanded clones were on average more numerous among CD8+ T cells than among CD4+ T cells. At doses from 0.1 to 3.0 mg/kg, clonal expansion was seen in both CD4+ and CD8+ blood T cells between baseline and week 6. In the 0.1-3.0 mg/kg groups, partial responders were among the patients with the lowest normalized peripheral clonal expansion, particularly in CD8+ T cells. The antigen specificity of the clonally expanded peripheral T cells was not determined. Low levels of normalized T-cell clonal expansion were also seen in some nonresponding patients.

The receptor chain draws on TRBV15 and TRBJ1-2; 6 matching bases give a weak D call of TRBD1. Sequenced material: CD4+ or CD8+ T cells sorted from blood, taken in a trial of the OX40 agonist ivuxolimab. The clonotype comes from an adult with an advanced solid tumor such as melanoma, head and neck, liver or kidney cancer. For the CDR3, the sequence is CATSREEGDGYTF. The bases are TGTGCCACCAGCAGAGAGGAGGGGGACGGCTACACCTTC.